This T cell receptor beta chain was found in a study of tumor-infiltrating lymphocytes in primary liver carcinoma (dated by TCRdb to 2016 to 2017). Background on the whole study: Roughly five patients with histopathologically diagnosed primary liver carcinoma underwent surgical resection in China between late 2015 and 2016. Of the five patients (three men and two women, aged 30 to 69 years), four had hepatocellular carcinoma and one had combined HCC and intrahepatic cholangiocarcinoma. Tumors of the five patients were stage T1-T3 N0M0 with maximum diameters of roughly 4 to 11 cm. Samples yielded roughly 3.5 to 7.13 million productive TCRbeta reads; read depth did not differ significantly between tissue types. For each liver tumor, the study sampled five regions along with adjacent normal tissue and blood, and applied TCRbeta repertoire sequencing, expression microarrays and whole-exome sequencing. A total of roughly 35 specimens from 5 patients, comprising roughly 25 tumor regions, 5 adjacent noncancerous liver tissues and 5 peripheral blood samples, were covered by TCRbeta repertoire sequencing. High reproducibility was observed for the technical replicate repertoires, with mean shared-clone rates approximately 0.9 and correlation coefficients above 0.98. Overall study results and their limits: Comparison of CD4+ and CD8+ T cell repertoires was precluded by the use of bulk unsorted samples. The study included only five patients, and the authors note findings should be validated in a larger study. Only the TCR beta chain was sequenced, so true repertoire diversity is likely underestimated because unpaired alpha chains were not captured. The top 250 clones accounted for a significantly greater share of the repertoire in tumors than in blood (p = 0.039). Pairs of tumor regions showed greater repertoire overlap (mean around 36%) than tumor-adjacent pairs (roughly 17%) or tumor-blood pairs (roughly 15%), which is consistent with antigen-driven expansion.

A constant-region primer and ProtoScript II reverse transcriptase were used to reverse-transcribe TCRbeta-specific cDNA from around 530 ng total RNA. The TCRbeta libraries were prepared through three rounds of nested multiplex PCR following a slightly modified ARM-PCR procedure. Sample barcodes and Illumina adapters were added in a final 25-cycle PCR with Deep VentR polymerase. Before sequencing, amplicons of 200-500 bp were purified from gel using a QIAquick gel extraction kit. The TCRbeta amplicons were sequenced with 250-bp paired-end reads on an Illumina HiSeq 2500. The study's own analysis went as follows. To recover full CDR3 sequences, reads were quality-trimmed using Trimmomatic v0.33 and paired reads were then merged using FLASH v1.2.11. MiGEC v1.2.1b assigned V, D and J germline segments to the rearranged TCRbeta sequences. Clonotype statistics and Shannon-Wiener diversity indices were calculated with VDJtools v1.0.0. To cut down on sampling bias, every analysis after diversity analysis relied on just the 250 most abundant clonotypes from each sample. TCRdb passed the public sequencing reads through fastp at Q25 and MiXCR, retaining productive beta sequences. Every CDR3 protein is listed once, alongside the most common genes and DNA of its rows. The V and J calls shown here were made by TCRdb, not taken from the authors' results. The sample yields 250,000 to 350,000 distinct CDR3 sequences; approximately 58% were counted once. The ten largest clones take up about 15% of the sample.

Concerning this clonotype: The antigen it binds to is not known. This may stem from a read error, because a much larger clone lies one nucleotide away.

RNA from unsorted whole blood was extracted with TRIzol reagent, and germline DNA was obtained with the DNeasy Blood & Tissue kit. At the time of sampling, the patients were treatment-naive and had chronic HBV infection. Before surgery, about 3.9 milliliters of peripheral blood were drawn into K2EDTA tubes. Sequenced material: peripheral blood. This receptor was taken from a woman in her twenties or thirties with primary liver carcinoma and hepatitis B virus infection.

The nucleotide sequence reads as follows: TGTGCCAACAGTCACGACATAGATGGCTACACCTTC. The translation is CANSHDIDGYTF. The chain employs TRBV6-2 or TRBV6-3 and TRBJ1-2; too little of a D gene remains to name it. CDR1 and CDR2 are drawn from the germline V gene: MNHEY, SVGEGT. From the cysteine up to the phenylalanine, the CDR3 has a length of 12 residues. This entry keeps only the CDR3 DNA: 36 bases, framed from base 1.